This TCR beta chain was recorded in a study of OX40 agonist ivuxolimab in advanced cancers. Unmatched junction bases numbered 7, after V lost 5 bases and J lost 3 bases. The germline V gene encodes CDR1 SGDLS and CDR2 YYNGEE. The CDR3 contains 14 residues. Data came from immunoSEQ multiplex PCR; TCRdb stores just in-frame clones and leaves some out. The sample contains about 22,000 clones, 84% of which appear only once. The sequencing used CD4+ or CD8+ T cells sorted from blood, collected in a trial of the OX40 agonist ivuxolimab. The TCR comes from an adult with an advanced solid tumor such as melanoma, head and neck, liver or kidney cancer. The genes are TRBV9 and TRBJ2-5; 7 bases align to TRBD2. Here the CDR3 reads CASSIAGREETQYF. In nucleotides, the CDR3 is TGTGCCAGCAGTATAGCGGGCCGAGAAGAGACCCAGTACTTC.